Shown below are 2 T cell receptor beta chains from a single sample sequenced in a study of coeliac disease. Generated by immunoSEQ multiplex PCR, the TCRdb table keeps only in-frame clones and is missing some. The table has some 8,700 clones, around three fifths seen once. The sample taken for sequencing was intraepithelial lymphocytes from the gut. The source is a woman in her fifties or sixties with celiac disease.

V is TRBV4-1 and J is TRBJ1-1; 11 positions agree with TRBD1. With V trimmed by 3 bases and J by 0 bases, 6 bases remained unmatched. Germline CDR1 is MGHRA and CDR2 is YSYEKL. The CDR3 consists of 17 residues. The CDR3 protein is CASSHLDRGQVNTEAFF. The CDR3 DNA follows: TGCGCCAGCAGCCATCTGGACAGGGGGCAGGTGAACACTGAAGCTTTCTTT.

This sequence joins TRBV27 and TRBJ1-5, with 7 bases fitting TRBD1. V lost 4 bases and J lost 5; bases outside the gene matches: 5. CDR3 length: 14 amino acids. Germline assignment: CDR1 MNHEY and CDR2 SMNVEV (reference sequence). CDR3 sequence: CASSSFTGDQPQHF. In DNA form, the CDR3 reads TGTGCCAGCAGTTCCTTTACAGGGGATCAGCCCCAGCATTTT.